A selection of T cell receptor beta chains follows, all from one sample in a study of cytomegalovirus exposure and HLA in healthy donors. Generated by immunoSEQ multiplex PCR, the TCRdb table keeps only in-frame clones and is missing some. Among 160,000 or so clones listed, roughly 80% were seen once. The sample comprised PBMCs. These receptors were taken from a male donor in good health and CMV-seronegative. Each CDR3 is given with its conserved first and last residue. The D gene is left open where the match is weak. Rows give clone size only sometimes, using once, few, many, or a class for an expanded clone.

d_gene,abundance,j_gene,v_gene,CDR3nt,CDR3aa
NA,NA,TRBJ2-1,TRBV2,TGTGCCAGCCGGACTTCTCCGCCCAATGAGCAGTTCTTC,CASRTSPPNEQFF
TRBD2,NA,TRBJ2-7,TRBV9,TGTGCCAGCAGCGTCGGGGGGGCCGTCTCCGAGCAGTACTTC,CASSVGGAVSEQYF
NA,once,TRBJ1-1,TRBV7-3,TGTGCCAGCAGCTTTTCCCTGTCCCCCACTGAAGCTTTCTTT,CASSFSLSPTEAFF
TRBD1,NA,TRBJ1-1,TRBV5-6,TGTGCCAGCAGCCCGTGGGACAGGGACACTGAAGCTTTCTTT,CASSPWDRDTEAFF
TRBD2,once,TRBJ2-5,TRBV5-1,TGCGCCAGCCAAGCTTCCGGGGGGGCGCCTCAACAGTACTTC,CASQASGGAPQQYF
NA,NA,TRBJ2-7,TRBV4-3,TGCGCCAGCAGCCAAGGGCCGCGGAGCTCCTACGAGCAGTACTTC,CASSQGPRSSYEQYF
NA,NA,TRBJ1-5,TRBV19,TGTGCCAGTAGGAACACAGGGCAGCCCCAGCATTTT,CASRNTGQPQHF
TRBD1,NA,TRBJ2-1,TRBV6-4,TGTGCCAGCAGCAGGGACAGGGCGTACAATGAGCAGTTCTTC,CASSRDRAYNEQFF
NA,NA,TRBJ2-3,TRBV2,TGTGCCAGCACCACGGACAGAACCACAGATACGCAGTATTTT,CASTTDRTTDTQYF
TRBD2,NA,TRBJ2-7,TRBV28,TGTGCCAGCAGTTTAGCGGGGGATTCCTACGAGCAGTACTTC,CASSLAGDSYEQYF
NA,NA,TRBJ2-3,TRBV28,TGTGCCAGCAGTTTAACCGCACAGGGCACTAGCACAGATACGCAGTATTTT,CASSLTAQGTSTDTQYF
TRBD2,NA,TRBJ2-3,TRBV9,TGTGCCAGCAGCCATGGGACTAGCGGGAGGAGCACAGATACGCAGTATTTT,CASSHGTSGRSTDTQYF
TRBD2,NA,TRBJ2-7,TRBV9,TGTGCCAGCAGCGTAGGGGGAGGGCTGGTCTACGAGCAGTACTTC,CASSVGGGLVYEQYF
NA,NA,TRBJ2-3,TRBV6-4,TGTGCCAGCAGTGACTCGAAGTGTTTCTTGTGGATCGGCGGGGATACGCAGTATTTT,CASSDSKCFLWIGGDTQYF
TRBD2,NA,TRBJ2-2,TRBV30,TGTGCCTGGAGTTGGGGGGGGGTCACCGGGGAGCTGTTTTTT,CAWSWGGVTGELFF
NA,once,TRBJ2-5,TRBV11-2,TGTGCCAGCAGCTTATATTACAGGGAGACCCAGTACTTC,CASSLYYRETQYF
TRBD1,once,TRBJ2-7,TRBV6-1,TGTGCCAGCAGTGGTCCTGACAGGGCCTTTACCTACGAGCAGTACTTC,CASSGPDRAFTYEQYF
NA,NA,TRBJ2-3,TRBV7-3,TGTGCCAGCAGGGCGGGTTCTCTAGCGGATACGCAGTATTTT,CASRAGSLADTQYF
NA,few,TRBJ1-5,TRBV6-5,TGTGCCAGCACCAACTTCCGGGGGGGTCAGCCCCAGCATTTT,CASTNFRGGQPQHF
NA,NA,TRBJ1-5,TRBV6-5,TGTGCCAGCAGCCCTATAAACAGTCAGCCCCAGCATTTT,CASSPINSQPQHF
NA,NA,TRBJ1-2,TRBV6-5,TGTGCCAGCAGTTACAGTGGGACAACTAACTATGGCTACACCTTC,CASSYSGTTNYGYTF
NA,NA,TRBJ2-4,TRBV6-5,TGTGCCAGCAGTTACTCCCGCAATCGAGTCTTTCAGTACTTC,CASSYSRNRVFQYF
NA,NA,TRBJ2-1,TRBV19,TGTGCCAGTTCCTCGGGACTTCTCGCGGTGTCTGAGCAGTTCTTC,CASSSGLLAVSEQFF